This entry features one T cell receptor (beta chain) sequence. Antigen: not known. 60 Vbeta and 13 Jbeta primers were used in PCR. The method was immunoSEQ multiplex PCR; TCRdb's version includes in-frame clones alone and lacks a portion of them. The sample includes tens of thousands of clones, about three quarters seen only once; the top ten take 9.7%. This entry comes from a study of cytomegalovirus exposure and HLA in healthy donors. Study-wide findings and caveats: Later genetic work tied a missense DCLRE1C variant to beta-chain V and J trimming. A later analysis reportedly identified an Asian-associated ancestry cluster as carrying fewer N-insertions than the roughly 600-donor mean.

Nominally healthy donors provided the samples, though records likely missed some immune exposures. The sequencing input was PBMCs. The source is a man in his forties in good health and CMV-seronegative.

CDR3 in DNA: TGTGCCAGCAGCTTTGGAGCTGGCTACACCTTC. It yields the protein CASSFGAGYTF. The chain is built from TRBV7-9 and TRBJ1-2; D is uncertain. CDR1 SEHNR and CDR2 FQNEAQ come from the germline V gene (reference sequence). V was pared by 3 bases and J by 7 bases, with 6 bases between. This CDR3 has 11 residues.